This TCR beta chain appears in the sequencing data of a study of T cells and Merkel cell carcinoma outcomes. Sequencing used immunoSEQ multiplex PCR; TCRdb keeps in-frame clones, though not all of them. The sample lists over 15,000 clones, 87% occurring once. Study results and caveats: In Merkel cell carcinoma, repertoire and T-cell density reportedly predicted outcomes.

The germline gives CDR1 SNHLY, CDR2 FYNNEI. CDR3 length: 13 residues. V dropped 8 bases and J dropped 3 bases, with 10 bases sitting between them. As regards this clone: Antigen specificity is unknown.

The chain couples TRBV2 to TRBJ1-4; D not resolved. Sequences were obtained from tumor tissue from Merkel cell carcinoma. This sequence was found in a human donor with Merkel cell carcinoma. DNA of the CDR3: TGTGCCAGCCGTGGCAGTGCTAATGAAAAACTGTTTTTT. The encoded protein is CASRGSANEKLFF.